The source of this T cell receptor beta chain is a study of blood T cell repertoires in COVID-19. Study details: The United States, Italy and Spain provided the acute and convalescent COVID-19 samples. T cells, B-cell-depleted T cells, or PBMCs supplied cDNA or gDNA.

Sequencing was performed with immunoSEQ multiplex PCR; in TCRdb, only in-frame clones are kept and a portion is missing. This table has roughly 200,000 clones, roughly 81% appearing once. This clone was detected only once. There are 14 residues in the CDR3. The V gene lost 1 base and the J gene lost 0 bases, with 6 bases spanning the gap. Germline values: CDR1 SGHNT, CDR2 YYREEE (reference sequence). Material for sequencing was peripheral blood. This chain connects TRBV5-4 to TRBJ2-3, with D tentatively TRBD1 (6 bases). The TCR sequence derives from a woman aged 40-49 years with COVID-19, enrolled during active disease. The CDR3 sequence is CASSLTGSTDTQYF. The CDR3 DNA is TGTGCCAGCAGCTTGACAGGGAGCACAGATACGCAGTATTTT.